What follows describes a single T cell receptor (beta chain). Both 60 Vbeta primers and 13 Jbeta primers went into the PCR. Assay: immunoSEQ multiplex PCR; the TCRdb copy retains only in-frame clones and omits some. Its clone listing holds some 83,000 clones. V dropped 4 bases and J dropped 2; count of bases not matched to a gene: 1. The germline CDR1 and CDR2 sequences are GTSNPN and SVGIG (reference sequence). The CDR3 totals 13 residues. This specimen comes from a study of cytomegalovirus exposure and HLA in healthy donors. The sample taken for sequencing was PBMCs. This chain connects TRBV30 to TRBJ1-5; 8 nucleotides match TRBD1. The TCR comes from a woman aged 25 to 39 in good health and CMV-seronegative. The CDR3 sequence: CAWKGQGNQPQHF. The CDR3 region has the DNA TGTGCCTGGAAGGGACAGGGCAATCAGCCCCAGCATTTT. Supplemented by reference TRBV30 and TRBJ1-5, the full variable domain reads SQTIHQWPATLVQPVGSPLSLECTVEGTSNPNLYWYRQAAGRGLQLLFYSVGIGQISSEVPQNLSASRPQDRQFILSSKKLLLSDSGFYLCAWKGQGNQPQHFGDGTRLSIL.